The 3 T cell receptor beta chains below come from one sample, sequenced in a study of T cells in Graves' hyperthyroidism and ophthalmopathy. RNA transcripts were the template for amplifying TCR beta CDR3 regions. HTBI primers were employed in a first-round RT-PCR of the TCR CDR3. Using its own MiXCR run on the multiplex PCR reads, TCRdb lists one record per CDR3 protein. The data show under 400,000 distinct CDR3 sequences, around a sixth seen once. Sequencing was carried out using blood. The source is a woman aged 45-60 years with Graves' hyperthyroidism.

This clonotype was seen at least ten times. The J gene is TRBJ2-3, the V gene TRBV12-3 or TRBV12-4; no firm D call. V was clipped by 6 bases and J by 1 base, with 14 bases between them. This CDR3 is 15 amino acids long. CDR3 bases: TGTGCCAGCAGCCCCGTAGGACCCGGCACAGATACGCAGTATTTT. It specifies CASSPVGPGTDTQYF.

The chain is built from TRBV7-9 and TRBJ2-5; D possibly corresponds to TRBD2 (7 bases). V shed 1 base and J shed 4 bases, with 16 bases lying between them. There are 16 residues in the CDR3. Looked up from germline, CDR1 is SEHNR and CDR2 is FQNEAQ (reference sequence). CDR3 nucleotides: TGTGCCAGCAGCTTAGGTCTTGGGGGGGCGCGAGAGACCCAGTACTTC. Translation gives CASSLGLGGARETQYF.

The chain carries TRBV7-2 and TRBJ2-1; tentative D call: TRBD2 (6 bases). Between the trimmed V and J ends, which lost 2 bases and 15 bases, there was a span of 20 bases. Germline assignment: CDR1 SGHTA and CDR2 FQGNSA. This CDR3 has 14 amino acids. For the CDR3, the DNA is TGTGCCAGCAGCTTACTGTCCGGCGCGGGGAGCCCGTTCTTC. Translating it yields CASSLLSGAGSPFF. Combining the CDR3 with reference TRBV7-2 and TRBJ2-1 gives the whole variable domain GAGVSQSPSNKVTEKGKDVELRCDPISGHTALYWYRQSLGQGLEFLIYFQGNSAPDKSGLPSDRFSAERTGGSVSTLTIQRTQQEDSAVYLCASSLLSGAGSPFFGPGTRLTVL.